This TCR beta chain was recorded in a study of blood T cell repertoires in COVID-19. Study-level information: The United States, Italy and Spain provided the acute and convalescent COVID-19 samples. T cells, B-cell-depleted T cells, or PBMCs supplied cDNA or gDNA.

In the original processing: Cell counts per sample came from amplifying reference gene primers. Generated by immunoSEQ multiplex PCR, the TCRdb table keeps only in-frame clones and is missing some. The DNA was the basis for D and trimming; V, J and clone size are from that table. The sample lists tens of thousands of clones, about three quarters occurring once. CDR1 and CDR2 from the germline V gene are SGHNT and YYREEE (reference sequence). After removal of 2 bases from V and 0 bases from J, the junction contained 5 bases not matched to a gene. The CDR3 has 16 residues. Sequenced: peripheral blood. The rearrangement links TRBV5-4 to TRBJ2-1; 7 bases match TRBD2. The sequence was collected from a man at least 80 years old with acute or convalescent COVID-19. This CDR3 is CASSLLAPPSYNEQFF. The CDR3 region has the DNA TGTGCCAGCAGCTTACTAGCGCCCCCCTCCTACAATGAGCAGTTCTTC.